A single sample gave rise to the 25 T cell receptor beta chains below, sequenced in a study of CD8+ T cells in alopecia areata. CD4, CD8alpha, NKG2D, NKG2ACE and other markers guided sorting of pooled cutaneous lymph node cells. Reverse transcribed after extraction, RNA yielded cDNA as the sequencing template. Here immunoSEQ multiplex PCR was the method, and the copy in TCRdb shows in-frame clones only, minus some. This sample comprises around 300,000 clones, none seen once only. Input material: CD4+ T cells sorted from a lymph node. These receptors were taken from a C3H/HeJ mouse with alopecia areata. The strain bears MHC haplotype H2-k.

This clone has just a few counts. The listed genes are named as in mouse. The sequenced fragment ends 4 residues before the CDR3 boundary, so the rest is inferred from the germline J gene. The chain recombines TRBV19 with TRBJ1-1, with a possible D match to TRBD1 (6 bases). V was clipped by 4 bases and J by 4 bases, with 11 bases between them. CDR3 size: 13 residues. Germline V lookup: CDR1 FNHDT, CDR2 SITEND (reference sequence). The CDR3 sequence is CASSPLQGTEVFF. CDR3 bases read: TGTGCCAGCAGTCCCCTACAGGGCACA.

The table lists this clone with a few counts. Given a much more abundant clone one base away, this may be a read error. Germline and genes here are mouse. With the read ending 3 residues before the CDR3 end, the germline J gene is used to fill in that end. The chain joins TRBV13-3 to TRBJ1-6, with D tentatively TRBD1 (6 bases). TRBJ1-6 counts as an open reading frame of uncertain function. CDR3 size: 13 residues. V dropped 3 bases and J dropped 7 bases, with 8 bases sitting between them. The germline gives CDR1 NNHDY, CDR2 SYVADS. CDR3 loop: CASSGTENSPLYF. Partial CDR3 DNA: TGTGCCAGCAGTGGGACAGAAAATTCGCCC.

On this clone: Each gene name is a mouse one. The read stops 4 residues short of the end of the CDR3; the missing end is completed from the germline J gene. The chain employs TRBV1 and TRBJ2-2, with 7 bases identical to TRBD1. CDR1 and CDR2 (germline): NSQYPW, LRSPGD (reference sequence). This CDR3 contains 15 residues. Germline trimming cut 3 bases from V and 3 bases from J; bases unmatched to any gene: 4. The sequenced CDR3 bases are TGCACCTGCAGTGCGGTACAGGGGTACACCGGG. This codes for CTCSAVQGYTG. The complete CDR3 protein is CTCSAVQGYTGQLYF.

Note on this clone: Gene names denote mouse genes. The CDR3 extends 3 residues past the end of the read, so its final part is completed from the germline J gene. The rearrangement joins TRBV19 to TRBJ1-6; D perhaps matches TRBD1 (5 bases). TRBJ1-6 is an open reading frame whose function is uncertain. The CDR3 sequence is 12 residues long. V lost 4 bases and J 6 bases, leaving 5 bases between the germline ends. Germline lookup yields CDR1 FNHDT and CDR2 SITEND (reference sequence). The sequenced part of the CDR3 DNA is TGTGCCAGCAGTCAGGGTAATTCGCCC. Protein: CASSQGNSP. The whole CDR3 protein is CASSQGNSPLYF.

This clone was seen a handful of times. The listed genes are named as in mouse. The DNA read from the CDR3 is TGTGCCAGCAGTGATCCAGGGCCTAGTCAAAAC. Amino acid sequence: CASSDPGPSQN. The full CDR3 reads CASSDPGPSQNTLYF. The rearrangement uses TRBV13-1 and TRBJ2-4, with D tentatively TRBD1 (5 bases). The read comes to an end 4 residues before the CDR3 does, leaving the germline J gene to fill in the end. This CDR3 region has 15 residues. Germline V gene data show CDR1 as NSHNY and CDR2 as SYGAGN. V lost 1 base and J 0 bases, leaving 9 bases between the germline ends.

As to this clone: The listed genes are named as in mouse. The CDR3 extends 4 residues past the end of the read, so its final part is completed from the germline J gene. This chain links TRBV5 with TRBJ2-5, with D unresolved. V shed 0 bases and J shed 3 bases, with 7 bases lying between them. This CDR3 has 14 residues. Germline CDR1 LGHNA, CDR2 YNLKQL (reference sequence). This CDR3 is CASSQDRQQDTQYF. CDR3 DNA, as far as it was read: TGTGCCAGCAGCCAAGATAGACAACAAGAC.

This clone was seen a handful of times. The genes and germline here are from mouse. The CDR3 extends 4 residues past the end of the read, so its final part is completed from the germline J gene. The chain carries TRBV31 and TRBJ2-3, with 11 bases identical to TRBD2. V trimming: 0 bases; J trimming: 4 bases; junction bases outside the gene matches: 3. CDR3 length: 15 amino acids. The germline gives CDR1 GKSSPN, CDR2 SITVG. The CDR3: CAWSLRTGGTETLYF. The CDR3 DNA, read in part, is TGTGCCTGGAGTCTGAGGACTGGGGGGACAGAA.

This clone has more than one count but fewer than ten. The gene symbols are mouse symbols. CDR3 loop: CASSIVQGAHYNEQYF. The part of the CDR3 DNA that was read is TGTGCCAGCAGTATAGTCCAGGGGGCGCATTATAAT. This chain connects TRBV19 to TRBJ2-7, with 8 positions matching TRBD1. The read falls 4 residues short of the CDR3 end, and the missing part is taken from the germline J gene. The CDR3 has 16 residues. Germline CDR1 reads FNHDT; CDR2 reads SITEND (reference sequence).

In regard to this clone: Germline and genes: mouse. The DNA ends 4 residues before the CDR3 does, and the rest of the CDR3 is filled in from the germline J gene. The V and J genes are TRBV19 and TRBJ2-2; 10 nucleotides agree with TRBD1. V shed 5 bases and J 5 bases; nucleotides not matched to a gene: 6. The CDR3 is 15 residues long. Germline V gene sequence: CDR1 FNHDT, CDR2 SITEND (reference sequence). CDR3 region: CASRLPGQGTGQLYF. The CDR3 DNA, read in part, is TGTGCCAGCAGACTCCCGGGACAGGGGACCGGG.

This clone has a handful of counts. Genes and germline are mouse. The CDR3 end falls 4 residues outside the read, so it is completed with the germline J gene. V and J are TRBV1 and TRBJ2-2; 13 positions agree with TRBD2. V shed 0 bases, J shed 4 bases, and the junction held 2 bases outside the gene matches. This CDR3 is built from 17 residues. Germline-derived CDR1 and CDR2 are NSQYPW and LRSPGD (reference sequence). CDR3 residues: CTCSADRTGGATGQLYF. The part of the CDR3 DNA that was read is TGCACCTGCAGTGCAGACCGGACTGGGGGGGCCACCGGG.

As concerns this clone: The germline and genes are mouse ones. Read data end 4 residues before the CDR3 end; the end is taken from the germline J gene. The rearrangement joins TRBV19 to TRBJ1-1; 8 bases map to TRBD1. V lost 4 bases to trimming and J lost 1 base; unmatched junction nucleotides: 3. Germline assignment: CDR1 FNHDT and CDR2 SITEND (reference sequence). The CDR3 totals 14 residues. CDR3 region: CASSWTGRNTEVFF. The DNA read from the CDR3 is TGTGCCAGCAGTTGGACAGGGAGGAACACA.

This clone was detected a few times. Here the gene names and germline are mouse. Read data end 4 residues before the CDR3 end; the end is taken from the germline J gene. V gene TRBV5 combines with J gene TRBJ2-2; 7 bases map to TRBD2. The V and J ends lost 4 bases and 0 bases, in that order; junction bases with no gene match: 5. Germline V gene sequence: CDR1 LGHNA, CDR2 YNLKQL (reference sequence). The CDR3 spans 16 residues. The CDR3 is CASSLPLGANTGQLYF. The part of the CDR3 DNA that was read is TGTGCCAGCAGCCTCCCCCTGGGGGCAAACACCGGG.

Worth noting for this clone: The gene names here belong to mouse. With the read ending 4 residues before the CDR3 end, the germline J gene is used to fill in that end. V gene TRBV13-1 combines with J gene TRBJ2-2; tentatively, D is TRBD2 (6 bases). The CDR3 length is 15 residues. The V end lost 1 base, the J end lost 1 base, and 8 bases lay between the germline ends. Germline assignment: CDR1 NSHNY and CDR2 SYGAGN. Incomplete CDR3 DNA: TGTGCCAGCAGTGATATCTGGGGAAACACCGGG. Translating gives CASSDIWGNTG. In full, the CDR3 reads CASSDIWGNTGQLYF.

This clone has just a few counts. The listed genes are named as in mouse. The CDR3 is cut off 4 residues early in the read; its end comes from the germline J gene. J is TRBJ2-5 and V is TRBV19; 10 bases match TRBD2. CDR3 length: 12 residues. From germline, CDR1 is FNHDT and CDR2 SITEND (reference sequence). CDR3 amino acids: CATTGGRDTQYF. CDR3 bases read: TGTGCCACGACTGGGGGGCGAGAC.

There are a few counts of this clone. Here the gene names and germline are mouse. The read ends 4 residues early relative to the CDR3; the germline J gene fills the gap. The chain employs TRBV19 and TRBJ2-1, with TRBD1 as a possible D gene (5 bases). This CDR3 is 13 amino acids long. Germline-derived CDR1 and CDR2 are FNHDT and SITEND (reference sequence). The CDR3 here is CASSMQGGAEQFF. The part of the CDR3 DNA that was read is TGTGCCAGCAGTATGCAGGGTGGAGCT.

Details on this clone: Mouse germline and gene names are used. The read halts 4 residues ahead of the CDR3 end, with the missing end drawn from the germline J gene. The chain couples TRBV13-2 to TRBJ2-3; D gene unclear. The CDR3 contains 13 residues. In germline, CDR1 is NNHNN, CDR2 SYGAGS (reference sequence). The ends were cut back, 2 bases at V and 3 bases at J, with 7 bases in the middle. CDR3 sequence reads: CASGEIQAETLYF. The CDR3 bases that were read are TGTGCCAGCGGTGAGATCCAGGCAGAA.

Concerning this clone itself: Gene names are the mouse ones. The sequence runs out 4 residues before the end of the CDR3; the remainder is reconstructed from the germline J gene. The rearrangement joins TRBV5 to TRBJ2-1, with D maybe TRBD1 (5 bases). The CDR3 is 13 residues long. The germline CDR1 and CDR2 sequences are LGHNA and YNLKQL (reference sequence). V was trimmed by 7 bases and J by 1 base, leaving 8 bases between them. CDR3 loop: CASKGRNYAEQFF. Partial CDR3 DNA: TGTGCCAGCAAGGGGAGAAACTATGCT.

This clone has more than one count but fewer than ten. Germline and genes: mouse. This chain's CDR3 is CAWSLAGGYSQNTLYF. The CDR3 bases that were read are TGTGCCTGGAGTCTTGCTGGGGGGTATAGTCAAAAC. The rearrangement links TRBV31 to TRBJ2-4; 8 nucleotides align to TRBD2. Read sequence stops 4 residues before the CDR3 end, and the germline J gene provides the missing end. The V segment lost 0 bases and the J segment 0 bases; nucleotides outside the gene matches: 5. Germline V CDR1 and CDR2: GKSSPN, SITVG. The CDR3 is made up of 16 amino acids.

As for this clone: The genes and germline here are from mouse. The read comes to an end 4 residues before the CDR3 does, leaving the germline J gene to fill in the end. The chain has TRBV19 and TRBJ2-5, with a possible D match to TRBD2 (7 bases). CDR3 length: 16 residues. Germline-derived CDR1 and CDR2 are FNHDT and SITEND (reference sequence). The CDR3 protein is CASSIARRGGYDTQYF. The sequenced CDR3 bases are TGTGCCAGCAGTATAGCTAGGAGGGGGGGGTACGAC. The full variable domain, rest sourced from reference TRBV19 and TRBJ2-5, is GGIITQTPKFLIGQEGQKLTLKCQQNFNHDTMYWYRQDSGKGLRLIYYSITENDLQKGDLSEGYDASREKKSSFSLTVTSAQKNEMAVFLCASSIARRGGYDTQYFGPGTRLLVL.

This clone was seen a few times. Gene and germline names: mouse. From the germline J gene comes the end of the CDR3, since the read stops 4 residues before it. The chain carries TRBV13-2 and TRBJ1-2, with no clear D. CDR1 and CDR2 (germline): NNHNN, SYGAGS (reference sequence). The CDR3 is 14 residues long. V shed 3 bases and J shed 0 bases, with 9 bases lying between them. CDR3: CASGAATTNSDYTF. CDR3 DNA, as far as it was read: TGTGCCAGCGGTGCCGCGACAACAAACTCC.

On this clone: Genes and germline are mouse. The sequenced CDR3 bases are TGTGCCAGCAGTGGGACAGGGAATAGTCAAAAC. It specifies CASSGTGNSQN. The whole CDR3 reads CASSGTGNSQNTLYF. This rearrangement joins TRBV13-1 to TRBJ2-4; 8 nucleotides line up with TRBD1. The read gets to within 4 residues of the CDR3 end, and the germline J gene fills in the rest. The trim removed 3 bases at V and 0 bases at J, leaving 3 bases unmatched. The CDR3 has 15 amino acids. Per germline, CDR1 NSHNY and CDR2 SYGAGN.

This clone was counted between two and nine times. Gene names are mouse gene names. The sequenced fragment ends 4 residues before the CDR3 boundary, so the rest is inferred from the germline J gene. The chain links TRBV19 to TRBJ2-2; 7 bases fit TRBD2. Germline V gene sequence: CDR1 FNHDT, CDR2 SITEND (reference sequence). Trimming at V came to 5 bases and at J to 2 bases, leaving 3 bases not matched to a gene. The length of the CDR3 is 14 residues. This chain's CDR3 is CASRELGNTGQLYF. Partial CDR3 DNA: TGTGCCAGCAGGGAACTGGGGAACACCGGG.

In the case of this clone: Gene names are mouse gene names. The read terminates 4 residues ahead of where the CDR3 ends, so the germline J gene completes it. The chain links TRBV5 to TRBJ2-2; 10 bases agree with TRBD1. CDR1 LGHNA and CDR2 YNLKQL come from the germline V gene (reference sequence). The J segment lost 2 bases and the V segment lost 4 bases, leaving 7 bases of the junction unmatched. CDR3 length: 17 residues. The CDR3 reads CASSLRDRGGNTGQLYF. Incomplete CDR3 DNA: TGTGCCAGCAGCCTCCGGGACAGGGGAGGGAACACCGGG.

This clone was found a few times. Gene names denote mouse genes. Coverage ceases 4 residues before the CDR3 finishes, and the germline J gene fills in the end. The same CDR3 is also encoded by other DNA sequences in this sample. This chain joins TRBV1 and TRBJ2-5; TRBD2 matches at 10 bases. J was trimmed by 2 bases and V by 3 bases; bases with no gene match: 2. The CDR3 runs to 15 residues. Per germline, CDR1 NSQYPW and CDR2 LRSPGD (reference sequence). The part of the CDR3 DNA that was read is TGCACCTGCAGTGCTACTGGGGGGGGCCAAGAC. Protein product: CTCSATGGGQD. The CDR3 as a whole reads CTCSATGGGQDTQYF.

This clone occurred a few times. This may come from a read error, since a much larger clone is one base off. Gene names refer to mouse genes. The CDR3 goes on 4 residues after the read ends, and that part is filled in from the germline J gene. V gene TRBV13-1 combines with J gene TRBJ2-4; D is unclear. From germline, CDR1 is NSHNY and CDR2 SYGAGN. There are 13 residues in the CDR3. V was pared by 2 bases and J by 0 bases, with 4 bases between. The CDR3 DNA, read in part, is TGTGCCAGCAGTGACATTAGTCAAAAC. Its protein product is CASSDISQN. The entire CDR3 protein reads CASSDISQNTLYF.